This section outlines one T cell receptor beta chain sequence together with its context. Its specificity is unknown. These data originate in a study of T cells expressing NK-cell markers. Study context: Obtained from sorted CD3+CD56+NKG2C+, CD3+CD56+NKG2C- and CD3+CD56-NKG2C+ T cells were the TCR beta repertoires. Seven of the eight sequenced donors were classified as HCMV-seropositive, and one was classified as seronegative. Study-wide results and caveats: Dominant NKG2C+ clonotype frequencies of roughly 1.0-7.5% of CD8+ T cells were measured in about 6 donors. A few donors likewise had their CD3+CD56-NKG2C+ fraction led by these clonotypes.

One entry per CDR3 protein, without DNA, is what TCRdb gives after re-calling the 5' RACE reads. This table lists around 550,000 distinct CDR3 sequences. Per germline, CDR1 SGHKS and CDR2 YYEKEE (reference sequence). The CDR3 covers 16 residues. V is TRBV5-5 and J is TRBJ2-6; no DNA is available, so the TRBD1 call from TCRdb remains unchecked. Sequenced material: blood T cells: a sorted CD56 or NKG2C T cell subset, CD4+ or CD8+ T cells, or bulk PBMC T cells (not recorded which). The clonotype originates from a man between 18 and 29 years old in good health. The CDR3 here is CASSLVRDSGANVLTF.